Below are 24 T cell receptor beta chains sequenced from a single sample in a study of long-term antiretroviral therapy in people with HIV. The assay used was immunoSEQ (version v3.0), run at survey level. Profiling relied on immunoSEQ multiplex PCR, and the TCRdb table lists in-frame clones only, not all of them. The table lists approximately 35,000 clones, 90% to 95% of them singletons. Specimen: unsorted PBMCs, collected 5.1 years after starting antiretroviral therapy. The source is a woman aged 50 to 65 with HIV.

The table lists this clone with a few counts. CDR3 in amino acids: CAWKNNYGYTF. The DNA for the CDR3 is TGTGCCTGGAAGAATAACTATGGCTACACCTTC. This chain uses TRBV30 with TRBJ1-2; D gene ambiguous. The CDR3 runs to 11 residues. From germline, CDR1 is GTSNPN and CDR2 SVGIG (reference sequence). The V end was cut by 4 bases, the J end by 1 base, with 4 bases between. The full variable domain, with the rest looked up from reference TRBV30 and TRBJ1-2, is SQTIHQWPATLVQPVGSPLSLECTVEGTSNPNLYWYRQAAGRGLQLLFYSVGIGQISSEVPQNLSASRPQDRQFILSSKKLLLSDSGFYLCAWKNNYGYTFGSGTRLTVV.

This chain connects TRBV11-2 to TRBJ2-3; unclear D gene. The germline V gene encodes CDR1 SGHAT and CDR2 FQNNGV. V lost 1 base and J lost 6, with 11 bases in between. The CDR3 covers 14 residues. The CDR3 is CASSLGPASDTQYF. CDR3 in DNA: TGTGCCAGCAGCTTAGGACCCGCCTCGGATACGCAGTATTTT. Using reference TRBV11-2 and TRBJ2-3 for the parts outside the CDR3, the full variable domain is EAGVAQSPRYKIIEKRQSVAFWCNPISGHATLYWYQQILGQGPKLLIQFQNNGVVDDSQLPKDRFSAERLKGVDSTLKIQPAKLEDSAVYLCASSLGPASDTQYFGPGTRLTVL.

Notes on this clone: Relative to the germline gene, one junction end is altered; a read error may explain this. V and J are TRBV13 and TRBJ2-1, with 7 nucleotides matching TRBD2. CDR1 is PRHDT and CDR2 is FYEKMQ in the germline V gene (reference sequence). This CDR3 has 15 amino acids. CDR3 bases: TGTGCCAGCAGCTTCGGCGGGAGCTCCTACAATAAGCAGTTCTTC. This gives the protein CASSFGGSSYNKQFF.

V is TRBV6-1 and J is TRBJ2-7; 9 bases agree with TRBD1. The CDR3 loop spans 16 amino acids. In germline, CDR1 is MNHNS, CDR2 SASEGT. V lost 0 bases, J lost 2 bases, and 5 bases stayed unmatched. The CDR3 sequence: CASSEAVWDRAYEQYF. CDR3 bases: TGTGCCAGCAGTGAAGCAGTATGGGACAGGGCCTACGAGCAGTACTTC.

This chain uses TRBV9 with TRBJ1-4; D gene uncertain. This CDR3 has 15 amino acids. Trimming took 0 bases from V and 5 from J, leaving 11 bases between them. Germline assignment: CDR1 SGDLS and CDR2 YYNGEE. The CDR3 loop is CASSVAGGRNEKLFF. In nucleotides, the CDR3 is TGTGCCAGCAGCGTAGCCGGTGGACGGAATGAAAAACTGTTTTTT.

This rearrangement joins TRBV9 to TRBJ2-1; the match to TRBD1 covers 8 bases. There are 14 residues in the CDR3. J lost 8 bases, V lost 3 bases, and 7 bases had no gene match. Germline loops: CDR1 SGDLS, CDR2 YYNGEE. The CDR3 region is CASSALPGGDEQFF. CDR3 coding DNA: TGTGCCAGCAGCGCCCTGCCAGGGGGCGATGAGCAGTTCTTC.

The chain's CDR3 is CASASGQTYNEQFF. As DNA, the CDR3 is TGCGCCAGCGCTTCAGGACAGACTTACAATGAGCAGTTCTTC. The J gene is TRBJ2-1, the V gene TRBV4-1; possible D gene TRBD1, 6 bases. Germline values: CDR1 MGHRA, CDR2 YSYEKL. This CDR3 is 14 amino acids long. Between the trimmed V and J ends, which lost 8 bases and 4 bases, there was a span of 15 bases.

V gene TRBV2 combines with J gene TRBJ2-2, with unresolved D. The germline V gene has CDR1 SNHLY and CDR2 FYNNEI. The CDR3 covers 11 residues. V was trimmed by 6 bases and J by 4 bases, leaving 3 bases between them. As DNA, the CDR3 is TGTGCCAGCAGGGTCACCGGGGAGCTGTTTTTT. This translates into CASRVTGELFF.

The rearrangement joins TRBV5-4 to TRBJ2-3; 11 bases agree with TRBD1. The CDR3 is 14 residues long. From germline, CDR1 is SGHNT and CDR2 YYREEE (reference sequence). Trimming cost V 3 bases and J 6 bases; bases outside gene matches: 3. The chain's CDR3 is CASSWTGGGDTQYF. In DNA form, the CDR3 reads TGTGCCAGCAGCTGGACAGGGGGCGGGGATACGCAGTATTTT.

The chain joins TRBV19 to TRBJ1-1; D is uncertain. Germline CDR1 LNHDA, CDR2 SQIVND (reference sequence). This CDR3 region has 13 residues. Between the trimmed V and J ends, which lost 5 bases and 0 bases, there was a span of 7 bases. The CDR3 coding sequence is TGTGCCAGTAGTCAAAATATGAACACTGAAGCTTTCTTT. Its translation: CASSQNMNTEAFF.

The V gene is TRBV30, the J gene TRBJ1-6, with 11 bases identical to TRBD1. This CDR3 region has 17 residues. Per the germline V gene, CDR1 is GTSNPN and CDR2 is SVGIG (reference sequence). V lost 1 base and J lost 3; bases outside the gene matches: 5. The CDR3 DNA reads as TGTGCCTGGAGTGCAGGGACAGGGGGTTTCTATAATTCACCCCTCCACTTT. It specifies CAWSAGTGGFYNSPLHF.

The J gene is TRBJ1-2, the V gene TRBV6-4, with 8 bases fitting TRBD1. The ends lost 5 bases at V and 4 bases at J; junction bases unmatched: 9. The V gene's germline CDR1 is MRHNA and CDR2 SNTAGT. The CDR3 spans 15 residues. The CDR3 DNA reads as TGTGCCAGCAGTCAGACAGGGGAAGGTAGCTATGGCTACACCTTC. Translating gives CASSQTGEGSYGYTF.

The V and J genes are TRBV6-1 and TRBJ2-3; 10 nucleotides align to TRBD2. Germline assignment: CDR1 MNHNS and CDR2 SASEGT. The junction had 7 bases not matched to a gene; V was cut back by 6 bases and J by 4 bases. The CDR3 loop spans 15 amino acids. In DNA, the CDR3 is TGTGCCAGCAGGGGGTTAGCGGGGGGAGCAGATACGCAGTATTTT. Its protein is CASRGLAGGADTQYF.

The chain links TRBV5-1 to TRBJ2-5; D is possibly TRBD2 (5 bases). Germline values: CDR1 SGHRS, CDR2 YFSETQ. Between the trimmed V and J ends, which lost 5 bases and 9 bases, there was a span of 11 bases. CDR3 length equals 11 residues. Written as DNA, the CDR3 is TGCGCCAGCAGGGGAGAAACGGCCCAGTACTTC. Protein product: CASRGETAQYF.

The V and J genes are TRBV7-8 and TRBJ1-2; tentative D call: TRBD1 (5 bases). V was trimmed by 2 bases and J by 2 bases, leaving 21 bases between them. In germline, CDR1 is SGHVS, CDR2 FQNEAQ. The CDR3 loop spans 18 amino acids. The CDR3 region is CASSLRVRAPLENYGYTF. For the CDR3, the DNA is TGTGCCAGCAGCTTAAGGGTCAGGGCACCCTTGGAGAACTATGGCTACACCTTC.

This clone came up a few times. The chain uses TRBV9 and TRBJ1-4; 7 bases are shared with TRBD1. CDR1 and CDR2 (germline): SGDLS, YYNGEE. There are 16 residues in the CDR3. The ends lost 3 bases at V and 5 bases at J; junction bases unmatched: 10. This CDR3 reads CASSATNRGGNEKLFF. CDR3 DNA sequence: TGTGCCAGCAGCGCAACAAACAGGGGAGGGAATGAAAAACTGTTTTTT.

CDR3 bases: TGTGCCTGTCAGAGACAGGGGAGAGAAACCGGGGAGCTGTTTTTT. Its translation is CACQRQGRETGELFF. The chain employs TRBV30 and TRBJ2-2; 8 nucleotides match TRBD1. Unmatched junction bases numbered 11, after V lost 6 bases and J lost 5 bases. CDR1 GTSNPN and CDR2 SVGIG come from the germline V gene (reference sequence). The CDR3 length is 15 residues.

This CDR3 reads CASSPTGGTEAFF. The CDR3 bases are TGTGCCAGCAGCCCGACAGGGGGCACTGAAGCTTTCTTT. V usage is TRBV6-6 and J usage is TRBJ1-1; 9 bases fit TRBD1. This CDR3 is 13 amino acids long. In germline, CDR1 is MNHNY, CDR2 SVGAGI (reference sequence). V gave up 6 bases and J gave up 4 bases; unmatched junction bases: 3.

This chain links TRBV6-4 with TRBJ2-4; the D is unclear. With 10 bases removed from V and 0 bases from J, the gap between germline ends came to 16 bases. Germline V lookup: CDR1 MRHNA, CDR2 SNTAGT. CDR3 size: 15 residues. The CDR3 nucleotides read TGTGCCATACGCTTTACACGGCCAGCCAAAAACATTCAGTACTTC. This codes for CAIRFTRPAKNIQYF.

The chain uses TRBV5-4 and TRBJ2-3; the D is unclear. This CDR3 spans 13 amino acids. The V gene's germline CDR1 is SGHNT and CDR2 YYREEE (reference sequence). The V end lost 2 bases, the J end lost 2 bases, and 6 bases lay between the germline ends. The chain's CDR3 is CASSFLDTDTQYF. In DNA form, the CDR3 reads TGTGCCAGCAGCTTTCTAGACACAGATACGCAGTATTTT.

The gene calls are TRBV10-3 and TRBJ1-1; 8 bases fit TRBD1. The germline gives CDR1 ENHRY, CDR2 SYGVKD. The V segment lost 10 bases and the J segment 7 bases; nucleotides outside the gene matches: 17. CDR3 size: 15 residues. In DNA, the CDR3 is TGTGCCACCGAAGCACGACTTGGACAGGGTGTTGAAGCTTTCTTT. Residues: CATEARLGQGVEAFF.

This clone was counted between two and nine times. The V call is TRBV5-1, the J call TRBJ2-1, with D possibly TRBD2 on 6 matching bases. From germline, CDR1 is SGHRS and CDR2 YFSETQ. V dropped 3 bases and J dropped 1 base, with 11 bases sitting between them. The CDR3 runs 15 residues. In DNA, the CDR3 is TGCGCCAGCAGCTCGTCGGGGGTGTCCTACAATGAGCAGTTCTTC. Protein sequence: CASSSSGVSYNEQFF.

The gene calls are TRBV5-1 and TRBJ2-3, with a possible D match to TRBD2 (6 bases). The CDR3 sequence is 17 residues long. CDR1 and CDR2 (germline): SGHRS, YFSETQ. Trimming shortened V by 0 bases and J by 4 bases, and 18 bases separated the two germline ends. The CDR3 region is CASSLANGGVRPDTQYF. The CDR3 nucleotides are TGCGCCAGCAGCTTGGCGAATGGCGGGGTTCGGCCAGATACGCAGTATTTT.

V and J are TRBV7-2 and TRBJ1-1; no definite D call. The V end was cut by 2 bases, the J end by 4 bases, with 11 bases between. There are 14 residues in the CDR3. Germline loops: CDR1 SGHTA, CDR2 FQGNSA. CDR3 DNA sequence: TGTGCCAGCAGCTTATCCGGTGGTGGCACTGAAGCTTTCTTT. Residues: CASSLSGGGTEAFF.